This T cell receptor beta chain was captured by sequencing in a study of T cell responses to AZD1222 COVID-19 vaccine. The assay was immunoSEQ multiplex PCR, and TCRdb's table has in-frame clones only and misses some. The data hold more than 110,000 clones, with around 88% observed a single time. The CDR3 spans 14 residues. From germline, CDR1 is SQVTM and CDR2 ANQGSEA. Trimming removed 6 bases from V and 6 bases from J, with 18 bases in between. The sequenced sample was peripheral blood, obtained on day 0 of AZD1222 vaccination. This rearrangement joins TRBV29-1 to TRBJ2-1; D may be TRBD1 (6 bases). This receptor was obtained from an adult in good health. CDR3 DNA sequence: TGCAGCGTGGCCCCCCCAGGGGTGGTCAATGAGCAGTTCTTC. It codes for CSVAPPGVVNEQFF.